This T cell receptor (beta chain) was retrieved from a study of vaccination effects on CD4 cells after COVID-19 (dated by TCRdb to the early 2020s). Study-level background: In the ViraFEST assay, PBMC were stimulated with viral peptide pools, and antigen-specific CD4+ T cell clonotypes were then identified by expansion using TCR sequencing. Participants received two doses of either the BNT162b2 or the mRNA-1273 mRNA SARS-CoV-2 vaccine. Some 2 million PBMC per well were cultured in IMDM with 5% human AB serum, 8.5 to 10 IU/ml IL-2 and gentamicin, plus 10 ug/ml peptides. In both COVID-19 convalescent patients and infection-naive vaccine recipients, the study compared SARS-CoV-2 spike-specific CD4+ TCR repertoires from before mRNA vaccination with those from after it. Altogether, roughly 10 COVID-19 convalescent patients and a handful of SARS-CoV-2-naive healthy vaccine recipients made up the full study. In the study, cultures from other donors were sequenced using the Oncomine TCR Beta short-read assay on an Illumina iSeq 100.

The library relied on the immunoSEQ multiplex PCR assay. DNA from the cultured and isolated CD4+ T cells underwent TCR beta CDR3 sequencing. Per the original workflow: Non-productive TCR sequences were removed and reads were trimmed to the CDR3 region, keeping CDR3s of at least 7 amino acids. The MANAFEST web app was used to pick out antigen-specific clonotypes by comparing their expansion in peptide wells with that in reference cultures. To be called positive, a clone needed expansion at FDR<0.05 compared with the reference and with all other wells, an odds ratio greater than 5, and a frequency greater than 0.1% in two replicate wells. A clonotype was called cross-reactive if it was significantly expanded both in SARS-CoV-2 spike wells and in at least one common cold coronavirus spike condition. Using the stringdist R package, CDR3 similarity was measured by Levenshtein distance, and unrooted trees were constructed with ape in R 3.6.1. TCRdb re-hosts the immuneACCESS table, in-frame sequences only. Its copies lack some clones; in the studies checked, an unresolved V gene accounts for under half of them, and the cause for the rest is not known. That table furnishes V, J and clone size, whereas the DNA furnished D and trimming. Within this sample are about 58,000 clones, with 70% to 80% of them counted one time only. Of the sample, 3% falls within the top ten clones.

As concerns this clone: Its antigen is not yet known. One base away there is no much larger clone; base qualities are not given.

The CDR3, from cysteine to phenylalanine, totals 13 residues. This entry keeps only the CDR3 DNA: 39 bases, framed from base 1. Trimming takes 3 bases from V and 5 bases from J, and the germline ends sit 11 bases apart. According to the germline V gene, CDR1 reads SGHDT and CDR2 reads YYEEEE. Paper-wide results and their limitations: At late post-vaccination timepoints, both infection-induced and vaccine-induced clones showed marked clonal contraction, consistent with waning T cell responses. In healthy vaccine recipients, vaccine-induced clones were almost all SARS-CoV-2 mono-reactive, with only 1 of 255 being cross-reactive with common cold coronaviruses. The study was limited by a small number of convalescent patients, and early post-infection timepoints were lacking.

After less than 13 days of culture, CD4+ T cells were isolated with the EasySep CD4+ T cell isolation kit. Negative nucleocapsid antibody results before and after vaccination confirmed that the healthy vaccine recipients had no prior SARS-CoV-2 infection. Half of the culture medium was replaced with fresh IL-2-containing medium on days 3 and 7. Unless otherwise noted, each peptide stimulation condition was cultured in triplicate wells. PBMC were separated from whole blood using Ficoll-Paque Plus gradient centrifugation and were then either cryopreserved at -140C or used fresh. The QIAamp micro DNA kit was used to extract genomic DNA from the cultured CD4+ T cells.

The chain links TRBV5-6 with TRBJ1-2, with no confidently assigned D gene. The receptor was isolated from a human donor who received a COVID-19 vaccine. The material sequenced was CD4+ T cells from PBMCs cultured without peptide, taken before COVID-19 vaccination. In nucleotide form, the sequence is TGTGCCAGCAGCTACCAGGCCGAATATGGCTACACCTTC. The resulting protein is CASSYQAEYGYTF.